These 8 T cell receptor beta chains came from one sample sequenced in a study of regulatory T cells in long-lasting Graves disease. With iRepertoire HTBI primers and Arm-PCR of CDR3 regions, TCR beta libraries were built. TCRdb redid the calling of the multiplex PCR reads with MiXCR, one entry per CDR3 protein. The table shows some 370,000 distinct CDR3 sequences, with 10% to 15% occurring only once. The time point here: newly diagnosed GD, antithyroid drugs for less than 3 months. Researchers made the TCR library from RNA that was extracted from PBMCs. The same specimen was also included in a second study, on T cells in Graves' hyperthyroidism and ophthalmopathy.

The input for sequencing was peripheral blood mononuclear cells (PBMCs), taken at new diagnosis, from a patient treated with antithyroid drugs. The receptors were gathered from a woman aged 18-29 years with Graves disease.

The CDR3 region is CASSSPEAGATDTQYF. The CDR3 DNA follows: TGTGCCAGCAGCTCCCCCGAAGCGGGGGCCACAGATACGCAGTATTTT. V gene TRBV6-1 combines with J gene TRBJ2-3; 8 bases fit TRBD2. CDR1 and CDR2 from the germline V gene are MNHNS and SASEGT. The junction had 10 bases not matched to a gene; V was cut back by 6 bases and J by 2 bases. The CDR3 extends over 16 amino acids.

Regarding this clonotype: A much larger clonotype is one base distant, so this may be a read error. The chain joins TRBV11-2 to TRBJ2-7, with 10 bases lining up with TRBD2. The CDR3 is 17 amino acids. Trimming at V came to 8 bases and at J to 1 base, leaving 14 bases not matched to a gene. The germline V gene has CDR1 SGHAT and CDR2 FQNNGV. CDR3 loop: CASAGSKASGRSYEQYF. DNA of the CDR3: TGTGCCAGCGCCGGGTCCAAGGCTAGCGGGAGATCCTACGAGCAGTACTTC.

In its sample, this clonotype was seen once. The rearrangement uses TRBV19 and TRBJ2-1; 10 nucleotides line up with TRBD2. Losses at the gene ends were 7 bases for V and 7 bases for J; bases not matched to a gene: 13. The CDR3 spans 16 residues. Germline CDR1 and CDR2: LNHDA and SQIVND (reference sequence). The CDR3 nucleotides read TGTGCCAGTACCCCCGTCCTAGCGGGAGCCCTGAATGAGCAGTTCTTC. It yields the protein CASTPVLAGALNEQFF.

This clonotype was observed at least ten times. The rearrangement uses TRBV4-1 and TRBJ1-2; no clear D. This CDR3 region has 15 residues. Deletions cut 2 bases from V and 2 bases from J, with 12 bases between. Germline V gene data show CDR1 as MGHRA and CDR2 as YSYEKL. The CDR3 sequence is CASSQTREENYGYTF. The CDR3 nucleotides read TGCGCCAGCAGCCAAACTCGCGAGGAAAACTATGGCTACACCTTC.

This CDR3 is CASSFIGGLANLADTQYF. DNA of the CDR3: TGCGCCAGCAGCTTCATCGGCGGACTAGCTAATTTGGCAGATACGCAGTATTTT. The rearrangement uses TRBV5-1 and TRBJ2-3; 8 bases are a match to TRBD2. Germline values: CDR1 SGHRS, CDR2 YFSETQ. V shed 2 bases, J shed 4 bases, and the junction held 15 bases outside the gene matches. CDR3 length: 18 residues.

This clonotype has more than one count but fewer than ten. The rearrangement joins TRBV27 to TRBJ2-1; maybe TRBD2 (6 bases). V lost 4 bases, J lost 3 bases, and 19 bases lay in between. There are 17 residues in the CDR3. Germline CDR1 and CDR2: MNHEY and SMNVEV (reference sequence). The CDR3 sequence: CASSSGPGLARYNEQFF. The DNA for the CDR3 is TGTGCCAGCAGTTCGGGGCCGGGGCTAGCGCGCTACAATGAGCAGTTCTTC.

This clonotype appeared many times. The CDR3 here is CASSRSGEPTDTQYF. Written as DNA, the CDR3 is TGTGCCAGCAGCCGGAGCGGGGAGCCCACAGATACGCAGTATTTT. This rearrangement joins TRBV4-2 to TRBJ2-3, with TRBD2 identical over 7 bases. Trimming cost V 4 bases and J 2 bases; bases outside gene matches: 6. There are 15 residues in the CDR3. Germline CDR1 LGHNA, CDR2 YNFKEQ.

As concerns this clonotype: This may come from a read error, since a much larger clone is one base off. This rearrangement joins TRBV11-2 to TRBJ2-5; D may match TRBD1 or TRBD2 (5 bases each). This CDR3 is built from 12 residues. Germline V gene sequence: CDR1 SGHAT, CDR2 FQNNGV. V lost 0 bases, J lost 9 bases, and 8 bases lay in between. CDR3 bases: TGTGCCAGCAGCTTAGATGGGGGATCCCAGTACTTC. Translated, it gives CASSLDGGSQYF.